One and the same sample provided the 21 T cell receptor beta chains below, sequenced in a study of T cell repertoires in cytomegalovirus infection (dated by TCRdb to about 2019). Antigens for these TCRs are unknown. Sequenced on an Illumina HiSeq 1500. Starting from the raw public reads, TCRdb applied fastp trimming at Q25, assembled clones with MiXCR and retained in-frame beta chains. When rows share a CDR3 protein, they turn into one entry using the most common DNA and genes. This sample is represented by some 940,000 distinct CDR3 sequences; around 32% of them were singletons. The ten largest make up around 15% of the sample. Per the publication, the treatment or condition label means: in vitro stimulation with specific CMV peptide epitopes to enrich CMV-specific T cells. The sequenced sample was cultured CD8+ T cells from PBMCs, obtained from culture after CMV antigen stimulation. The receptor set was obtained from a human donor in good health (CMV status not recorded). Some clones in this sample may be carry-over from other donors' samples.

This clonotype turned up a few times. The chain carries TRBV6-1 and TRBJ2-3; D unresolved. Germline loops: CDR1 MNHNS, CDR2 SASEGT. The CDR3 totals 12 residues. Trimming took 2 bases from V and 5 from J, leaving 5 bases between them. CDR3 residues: CASSEPLDTQYF. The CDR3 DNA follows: TGTGCCAGCAGTGAACCCTTAGATACGCAGTATTTT.

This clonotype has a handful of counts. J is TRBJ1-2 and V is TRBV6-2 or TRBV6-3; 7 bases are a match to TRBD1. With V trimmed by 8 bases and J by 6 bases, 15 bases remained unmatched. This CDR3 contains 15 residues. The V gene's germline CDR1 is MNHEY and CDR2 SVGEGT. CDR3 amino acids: CASSLTIDRVNGYTF. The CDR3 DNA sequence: TGTGCCAGCTCATTGACGATAGACAGGGTTAATGGCTACACCTTC.

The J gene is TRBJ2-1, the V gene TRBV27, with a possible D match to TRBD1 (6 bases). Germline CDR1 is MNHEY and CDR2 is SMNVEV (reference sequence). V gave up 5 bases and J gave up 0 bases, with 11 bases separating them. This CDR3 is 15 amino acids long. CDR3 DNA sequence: TGTGCCAGCAGTACGGACAGCTTCTCCTACAATGAGCAGTTCTTC. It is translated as CASSTDSFSYNEQFF.

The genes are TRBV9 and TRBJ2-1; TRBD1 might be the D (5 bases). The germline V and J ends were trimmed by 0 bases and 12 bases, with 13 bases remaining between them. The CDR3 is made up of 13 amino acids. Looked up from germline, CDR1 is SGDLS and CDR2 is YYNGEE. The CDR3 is CASSVDLGRGQFF. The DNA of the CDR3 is TGTGCCAGCAGCGTAGACTTGGGTAGGGGGCAGTTCTTC. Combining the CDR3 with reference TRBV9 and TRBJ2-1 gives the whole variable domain DSGVTQTPKHLITATGQRVTLRCSPRSGDLSVYWYQQSLDQGLQFLIQYYNGEERAKGNILERFSAQQFPDLHSELNLSSLELGDSALYFCASSVDLGRGQFFGPGTRLTVL.

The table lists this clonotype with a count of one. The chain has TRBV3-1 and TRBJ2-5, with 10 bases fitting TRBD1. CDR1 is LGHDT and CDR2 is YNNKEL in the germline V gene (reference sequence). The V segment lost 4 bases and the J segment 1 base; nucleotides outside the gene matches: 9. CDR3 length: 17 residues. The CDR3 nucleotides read TGTGCCAGCAGCCCGGACAGGGGGAGCCCCGTCCAAGAGACCCAGTACTTC. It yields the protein CASSPDRGSPVQETQYF.

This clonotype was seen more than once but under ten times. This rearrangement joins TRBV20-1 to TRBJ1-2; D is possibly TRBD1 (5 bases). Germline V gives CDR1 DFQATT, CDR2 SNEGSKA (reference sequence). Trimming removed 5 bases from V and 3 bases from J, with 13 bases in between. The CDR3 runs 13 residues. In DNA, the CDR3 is TGCAGTGCTCCCCCGGCAGGGCACTATGGCTACACCTTC. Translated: CSAPPAGHYGYTF.

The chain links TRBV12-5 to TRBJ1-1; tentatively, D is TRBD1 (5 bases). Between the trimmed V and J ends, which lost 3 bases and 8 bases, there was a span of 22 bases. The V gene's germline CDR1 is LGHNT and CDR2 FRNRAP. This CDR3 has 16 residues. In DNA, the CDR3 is TGTGCTAGTGGTTTCGTTCTCCGGGGCCTTGTTCTAGAAGCTTTCTTT. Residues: CASGFVLRGLVLEAFF.

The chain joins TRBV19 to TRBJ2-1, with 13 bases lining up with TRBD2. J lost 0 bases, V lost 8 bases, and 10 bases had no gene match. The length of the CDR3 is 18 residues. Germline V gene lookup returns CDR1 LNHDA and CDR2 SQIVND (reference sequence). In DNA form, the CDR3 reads TGTGCCAGTGAAGGGTTCGGGACTAGCGGGGTCTCCTACAATGAGCAGTTCTTC. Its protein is CASEGFGTSGVSYNEQFF. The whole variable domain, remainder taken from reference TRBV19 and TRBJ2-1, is DGGITQSPKYLFRKEGQNVTLSCEQNLNHDAMYWYRQDPGQGLRLIYYSQIVNDFQKGDIAEGYSVSREKKESFPLTVTSAQKNPTAFYLCASEGFGTSGVSYNEQFFGPGTRLTVL.

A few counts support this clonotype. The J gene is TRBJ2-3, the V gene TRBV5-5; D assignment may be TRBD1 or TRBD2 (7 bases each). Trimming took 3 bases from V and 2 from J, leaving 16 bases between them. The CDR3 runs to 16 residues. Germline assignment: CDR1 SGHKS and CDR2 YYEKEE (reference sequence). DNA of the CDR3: TGTGCCAGCAGCTGGAGGGGGCGGGGGCACACAGATACGCAGTATTTT. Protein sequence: CASSWRGRGHTDTQYF.

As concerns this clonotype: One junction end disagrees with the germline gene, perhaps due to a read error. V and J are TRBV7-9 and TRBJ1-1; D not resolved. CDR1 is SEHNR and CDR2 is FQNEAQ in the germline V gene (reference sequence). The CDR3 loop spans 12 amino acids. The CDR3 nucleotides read TGTGGCAGCACTCCTGTGAACACTGAAGCTTTCTTT. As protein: CGSTPVNTEAFF.

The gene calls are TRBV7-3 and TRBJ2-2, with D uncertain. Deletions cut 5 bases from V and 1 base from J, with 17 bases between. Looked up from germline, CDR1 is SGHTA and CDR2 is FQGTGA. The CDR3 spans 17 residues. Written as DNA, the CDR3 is TGTGCCAGCAGCCCCGCCCGGCGAGGCAGGAACACCGGGGAGCTGTTTTTT. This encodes CASSPARRGRNTGELFF.

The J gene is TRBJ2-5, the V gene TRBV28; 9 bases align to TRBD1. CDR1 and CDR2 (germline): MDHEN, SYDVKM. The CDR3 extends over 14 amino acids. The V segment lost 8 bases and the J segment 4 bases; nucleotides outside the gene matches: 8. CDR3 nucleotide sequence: TGTGCCAGCCGTACCACAGGGGGCGGAGAGACCCAGTACTTC. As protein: CASRTTGGGETQYF.

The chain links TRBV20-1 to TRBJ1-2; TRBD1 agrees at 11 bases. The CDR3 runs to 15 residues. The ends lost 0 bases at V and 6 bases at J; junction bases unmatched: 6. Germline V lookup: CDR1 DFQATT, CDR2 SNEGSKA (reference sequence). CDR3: CSAREWTGGRNGYTF. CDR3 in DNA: TGCAGTGCTAGAGAGTGGACAGGGGGCAGGAATGGCTACACCTTC.

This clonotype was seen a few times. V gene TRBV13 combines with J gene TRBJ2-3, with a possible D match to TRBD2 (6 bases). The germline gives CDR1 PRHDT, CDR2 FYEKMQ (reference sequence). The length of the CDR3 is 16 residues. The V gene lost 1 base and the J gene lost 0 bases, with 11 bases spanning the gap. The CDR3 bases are TGTGCCAGCAGCTTAGTTAGGGACTTCAGCACAGATACGCAGTATTTT. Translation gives CASSLVRDFSTDTQYF.

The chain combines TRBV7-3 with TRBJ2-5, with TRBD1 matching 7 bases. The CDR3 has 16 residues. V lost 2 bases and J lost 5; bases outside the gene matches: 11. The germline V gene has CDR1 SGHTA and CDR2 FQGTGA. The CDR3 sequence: CASSLDGPGRGETQYF. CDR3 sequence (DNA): TGTGCCAGCAGCTTAGACGGTCCTGGCAGGGGGGAGACCCAGTACTTC.

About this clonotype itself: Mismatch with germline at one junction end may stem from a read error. CDR3 sequence: CVSSHGGQDSGNTIYF. The CDR3 DNA follows: TGTGTCAGCAGCCACGGGGGACAAGACTCTGGAAACACCATATATTTT. This rearrangement joins TRBV7-9 to TRBJ1-3, with a possible D match to TRBD1 (6 bases). The V gene's germline CDR1 is SEHNR and CDR2 FQNEAQ (reference sequence). The length of the CDR3 is 16 residues.

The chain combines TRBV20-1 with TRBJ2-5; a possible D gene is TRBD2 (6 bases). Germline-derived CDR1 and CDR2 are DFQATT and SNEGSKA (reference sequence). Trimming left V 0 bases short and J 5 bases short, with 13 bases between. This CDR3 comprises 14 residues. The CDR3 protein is CSARDLRSGETQYF. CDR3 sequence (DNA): TGCAGTGCTAGAGATCTCCGGAGCGGGGAGACCCAGTACTTC.

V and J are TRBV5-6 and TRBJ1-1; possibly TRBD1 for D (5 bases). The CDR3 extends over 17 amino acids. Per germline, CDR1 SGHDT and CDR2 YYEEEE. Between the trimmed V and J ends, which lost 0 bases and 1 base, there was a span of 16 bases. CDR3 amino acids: CASSLAWQGVENTEAFF. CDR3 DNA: TGTGCCAGCAGCTTGGCATGGCAGGGAGTTGAGAACACTGAAGCTTTCTTT.

The CDR3 coding sequence is TGTGCCAGCAACCCCCGGACACCTTTAGACTACGAGCAGTACTTC. Its translation: CASNPRTPLDYEQYF. The chain employs TRBV7-8 and TRBJ2-7, with D perhaps matching TRBD1 (5 bases). The ends were cut back, 7 bases at V and 3 bases at J, with 19 bases in the middle. Germline loops: CDR1 SGHVS, CDR2 FQNEAQ. The CDR3 runs to 15 residues.

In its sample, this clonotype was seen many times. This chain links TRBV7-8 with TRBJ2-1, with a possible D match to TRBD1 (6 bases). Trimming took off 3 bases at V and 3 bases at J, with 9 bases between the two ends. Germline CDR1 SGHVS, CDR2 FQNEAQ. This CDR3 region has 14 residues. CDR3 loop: CASSFPGDYNEQFF. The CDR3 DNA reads TGTGCCAGCAGCTTTCCAGGGGACTACAATGAGCAGTTCTTC. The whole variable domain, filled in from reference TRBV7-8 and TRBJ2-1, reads GAGVSQSPRYKVAKRGQDVALRCDPISGHVSLFWYQQALGQGPEFLTYFQNEAQLDKSGLPSDRFFAERPEGSVSTLKIQRTQQEDSAVYLCASSFPGDYNEQFFGPGTRLTVL.

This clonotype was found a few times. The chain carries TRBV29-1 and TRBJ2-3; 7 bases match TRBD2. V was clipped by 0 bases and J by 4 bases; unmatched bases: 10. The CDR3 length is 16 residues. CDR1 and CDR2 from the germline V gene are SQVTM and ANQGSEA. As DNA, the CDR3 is TGCAGCGTTGAAGACCCGACTAGCTCAGAAGCAGATACGCAGTATTTT. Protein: CSVEDPTSSEADTQYF.